This TCR beta chain was sequenced for a study of blood T cell repertoires in COVID-19. Enrollment of patients from Seattle took place during active infection, with longitudinal follow-up. Assay used: immunoSEQ multiplex PCR; TCRdb lists only in-frame clones, some missing. The sample has 350,000 or so clones; around 87% are singletons. This CDR3 has 13 residues. V was clipped by 10 bases and J by 6 bases, with 13 bases between them. The V gene's germline CDR1 is ENHRY and CDR2 SYGVKD. The rearrangement links TRBV10-3 to TRBJ1-6; D is possibly TRBD1 (5 bases). Sequencing used peripheral blood. The receptor was derived from a woman in her twenties or thirties with COVID-19, enrolled during active disease. The CDR3 loop is CATTGSVNSPLHF. CDR3 nucleotide sequence: TGTGCCACCACAGGTTCCGTTAATTCACCCCTCCACTTT.